A selection of T cell receptor beta chains follows, all from one sample in a study of blood T cell repertoires in COVID-19. The data were produced by immunoSEQ multiplex PCR, yet TCRdb's version contains in-frame clones alone and is incomplete. The sample has some 220,000 clones, 80% seen once. Source material: peripheral blood. All receptors derive from a human donor in a cohort sampled during active COVID-19. Each CDR3 is given with its conserved first and last residue. Each record gives: CDR3 DNA, CDR3 protein, D gene, V gene, J gene, clone size. D genes are given only for firm matches. For some rows the clone size is stated as once, few or many, or as a class when expanded; others skip it.

TGTGCCAGCAGCCCAGGACCGACAGGGGAAGGAAATGAGCAGTTCTTC	CASSPGPTGEGNEQFF	TRBD1	TRBV7-2	TRBJ2-1	NA
TGTGCCAGCAGCCCTGGGACTAGCGGGACCTACGAGCAGTACTTC	CASSPGTSGTYEQYF	TRBD2	TRBV28	TRBJ2-7	NA
TGTGCCAGCAGCCTTCAGGACAGAAACACTGAAGCTTTCTTT	CASSLQDRNTEAFF	NA	TRBV7-8	TRBJ1-1	NA
TGTGCCAGCAGCTCCCGGGGGGGCGCGGTGACAGATACGCAGTATTTT	CASSSRGGAVTDTQYF	TRBD2	TRBV7-8	TRBJ2-3	NA
TGTGCCAGTAGAAAGACAGGCTCCCTATCAGATACGCAGTATTTT	CASRKTGSLSDTQYF	NA	TRBV19	TRBJ2-3	NA
TGTGCCAGCAGTGAATACGGGGGGCTGCATGGCTACACCTTC	CASSEYGGLHGYTF	NA	TRBV25-1	TRBJ1-2	NA
TGTGCCAGCAGCCAAGAAAGGAGGGCCCAGTACTTC	CASSQERRAQYF	NA	TRBV4-2	TRBJ2-5	NA
TGTGCCAGCAGTCCCAGGGGTAGCAATCAGCCCCAGCATTTT	CASSPRGSNQPQHF	NA	TRBV28	TRBJ1-5	NA
TGTGCCACCAGTGAGGGACAGGGGAACAATCAGCCCCAGCATTTT	CATSEGQGNNQPQHF	TRBD1	TRBV24-1	TRBJ1-5	NA
TGTGCCACCAGTCCGGGACAGAGTCAAGAGACCCAGTACTTC	CATSPGQSQETQYF	TRBD1	TRBV24-1	TRBJ2-5	few
TGTGCCAGCAGTTTACAGGGTCCCCTTAACTATGGCTACACCTTC	CASSLQGPLNYGYTF	NA	TRBV27	TRBJ1-2	NA
TGTGCCAGCAGCTTAGTAGGGACAGGGGCAGAAAAACTGTTTTTT	CASSLVGTGAEKLFF	TRBD1	TRBV11-2	TRBJ1-4	NA
TGTGCCAGCAGCTTTACGACAGGCCCTAATTCACCCCTCCACTTT	CASSFTTGPNSPLHF	NA	TRBV7-3	TRBJ1-6	once
TGTGCCAGCAGCTTAGGGGGGGACACTGAAGCTTTCTTT	CASSLGGDTEAFF	NA	TRBV11-3	TRBJ1-1	few
TGTGCCAGCAGCTTTAGCGGGAGCAGTTCCTACGAGCAGTACTTC	CASSFSGSSSYEQYF	TRBD2	TRBV7-9	TRBJ2-7	few
TGTGCCAGCTCAGGACTAGCGGGAGGGGACCACTACGAGCAGTACTTC	CASSGLAGGDHYEQYF	TRBD2	TRBV28	TRBJ2-7	NA
TGCGCCAGCAAAAGGAGGAGATCAACTAATGAAAAACTGTTTTTT	CASKRRRSTNEKLFF	NA	TRBV10-1	TRBJ1-4	NA
TGTGCCACCAGCCCAAACAGGGACCTGCAGACCCAGTACTTC	CATSPNRDLQTQYF	NA	TRBV15	TRBJ2-5	NA
TGTGCCAGCAGCGTGACTAGCGTGTCCTACAATGAGCAGTTCTTC	CASSVTSVSYNEQFF	TRBD2	TRBV9	TRBJ2-1	NA
TGTGCCAGTAGTATCCCCCGAACTCGGTATGGCTACACCTTC	CASSIPRTRYGYTF	NA	TRBV19	TRBJ1-2	NA
TGTGCCAGCAGCCCCAACAGGATTTCCGATGAGCAGTTCTTC	CASSPNRISDEQFF	NA	TRBV7-3	TRBJ2-1	NA
TGTGCTAGTGGTTGGGGGGAGGGTAGGACTGAAGCTTTCTTT	CASGWGEGRTEAFF	NA	TRBV12-5	TRBJ1-1	NA
TGCGCCAGCAGCTTGTTAGGCGGAGGCACAGATACGCAGTATTTT	CASSLLGGGTDTQYF	NA	TRBV5-1	TRBJ2-3	NA
TGCGCCAGCAGTCCGCCGGGCCGGAGGTCAGAGACCCAGTACTTC	CASSPPGRRSETQYF	NA	TRBV23-1	TRBJ2-5	NA
TGCGCCAGCAGCCAAGACCGGGGGGCGGTCACTGAAGCTTTCTTT	CASSQDRGAVTEAFF	NA	TRBV4-3	TRBJ1-1	NA
TGTGCCAGCAACCCCCAGAGCACAGGGAATGAAAAACTGTTTTTT	CASNPQSTGNEKLFF	NA	TRBV25-1	TRBJ1-4	few
TGTGCCAGCAGCGTCCGACAGGCGGGTGAAAAACTGTTTTTT	CASSVRQAGEKLFF	NA	TRBV9	TRBJ1-4	NA
TGTGCCACCAGTGATTTCCCCGGGTGGGAGACCCAGTACTTC	CATSDFPGWETQYF	NA	TRBV24-1	TRBJ2-5	NA
TGTGCCAGCAGTCTATATAGCAATCAGCCCCAGCATTTT	CASSLYSNQPQHF	NA	TRBV12-3/TRBV12-4	TRBJ1-5	many